Below are 18 T cell receptor beta chains sequenced from a single sample in a study of T-cell memory formation after mild COVID-19. TCRdb fed the 5' RACE reads into MiXCR, producing one record per CDR3 protein. The sample holds roughly 600,000 distinct CDR3 sequences, under 20% seen once. The specimen was PBMCs or a T cell subset sorted from them (not recorded which). The origin of the receptors is an adult woman who had mild COVID-19 (a few samples of this study predate the infection). Cell type and time point are not known.

The chain carries TRBV6-5 and TRBJ1-1, with TRBD1 matching 8 bases. The V segment lost 6 bases and the J segment 0 bases; nucleotides outside the gene matches: 6. The CDR3 extends over 15 amino acids. Germline V gives CDR1 MNHEY, CDR2 SVGAGI. The CDR3 spells CASRLWTGMNTEAFF. In DNA, the CDR3 is TGTGCCAGCAGACTTTGGACAGGGATGAACACTGAAGCTTTCTTT.

CDR3 DNA: TGCGCCAGCAGCCAAGCTACGGTGGCGGAGACCCAGTACTTC. This sequence encodes CASSQATVAETQYF. The chain employs TRBV4-1 and TRBJ2-5, with unresolved D. With 1 base removed from V and 5 bases from J, the gap between germline ends came to 11 bases. Germline lookup yields CDR1 MGHRA and CDR2 YSYEKL. This CDR3 has 14 amino acids.

The CDR3 sequence: CASSQVRGGSEKLFF. Here the CDR3 DNA reads TGTGCCAGCAGCCAAGTTAGAGGGGGAAGTGAAAAACTGTTTTTT. The V gene is TRBV3-1, the J gene TRBJ1-4; weak D call: TRBD1 (6 bases). The CDR3 extends over 15 amino acids. Germline CDR1 is LGHDT and CDR2 is YNNKEL (reference sequence). Trimming removed 1 base at V and 7 bases at J, with 13 bases between.

This clonotype was seen a few times. The rearrangement joins TRBV7-6 to TRBJ2-7, with 9 bases that match TRBD1. V lost 1 base to trimming and J lost 3 bases; unmatched junction nucleotides: 4. The CDR3 is made up of 15 amino acids. Germline CDR1 is SGHVS and CDR2 is FNYEAQ. For the CDR3, the DNA is TGTGCCAGCAGCTTAGGTAGGGACAGGGTCTACGAGCAGTACTTC. It translates to CASSLGRDRVYEQYF.

This chain links TRBV5-1 with TRBJ2-3; 11 bases align to TRBD2. CDR1 and CDR2 (germline): SGHRS, YFSETQ. The CDR3 loop spans 15 amino acids. V gave up 6 bases and J gave up 3 bases; unmatched junction bases: 6. The CDR3 DNA reads TGCGCCAGCACCACTACTAGCGGGGGTACAGATACGCAGTATTTT. This translates into CASTTTSGGTDTQYF.

The sample holds many counts of this clonotype. The chain has TRBV20-1 and TRBJ2-3, with D possibly TRBD2 on 6 matching bases. The CDR3 contains 15 residues. Trimming took off 5 bases at V and 2 bases at J, with 17 bases between the two ends. Germline V gene lookup returns CDR1 DFQATT and CDR2 SNEGSKA (reference sequence). This chain's CDR3 is CSAARSAGNTDTQYF. The DNA for the CDR3 is TGCAGTGCTGCCCGATCGGCGGGGAACACAGATACGCAGTATTTT.

This sequence joins TRBV20-1 and TRBJ2-3; D is unresolved. Trimming took off 4 bases at V and 6 bases at J, with 11 bases between the two ends. The germline gives CDR1 DFQATT, CDR2 SNEGSKA (reference sequence). The CDR3 has 12 amino acids. CDR3 amino acids: CSAIAGSDTQYF. CDR3 DNA: TGCAGTGCTATTGCTGGATCGGATACGCAGTATTTT.

There are a few counts of this clonotype. J is TRBJ1-1 and V is TRBV9; tentative D call: TRBD1 (5 bases). Trimming pared 1 base from V and 5 bases from J, leaving 12 bases between. This CDR3 is 14 amino acids long. Germline CDR1 and CDR2: SGDLS and YYNGEE. The DNA of the CDR3 is TGTGCCAGCAGCGTATCACAGGAGGCGACTGAAGCTTTCTTT. It is translated as CASSVSQEATEAFF.

The rearrangement links TRBV5-1 to TRBJ2-1; D unresolved. Germline V gene sequence: CDR1 SGHRS, CDR2 YFSETQ. Trimming cost V 6 bases and J 4 bases, with 8 bases left between them. This CDR3 has 12 residues. The CDR3 coding sequence is TGCGCCAGCAAGGAAGGTTACAATGAGCAGTTCTTC. Residues: CASKEGYNEQFF.

This clonotype was counted at least ten times. The chain joins TRBV7-7 to TRBJ1-1; D is undetermined. The V gene's germline CDR1 is SSHAT and CDR2 FNYEAQ (reference sequence). V lost 5 bases and J 0 bases, leaving 7 bases between the germline ends. The length of the CDR3 is 13 residues. CDR3 DNA: TGTGCCAGCAGCCTAACCATGAACACTGAAGCTTTCTTT. Translated, it gives CASSLTMNTEAFF. The whole variable domain, remainder taken from reference TRBV7-7 and TRBJ1-1, is GAGVSQSPRYKVTKRGQDVTLRCDPISSHATLYWYQQALGQGPEFLTYFNYEAQPDKSGLPSDRFSAERPEGSISTLTIQRTEQRDSAMYRCASSLTMNTEAFFGQGTRLTVV.

The chain uses TRBV20-1 and TRBJ1-2; the D is unclear. This CDR3 is built from 14 residues. CDR1 is DFQATT, CDR2 SNEGSKA, per germline (reference sequence). V lost 1 base and J lost 4, with 13 bases in between. As DNA, the CDR3 is TGCAGTGCTAGAGTATCCGGCAGCAGCTATGGCTACACCTTC. Amino acids: CSARVSGSSYGYTF.

There are a few counts of this clonotype. V and J are TRBV29-1 and TRBJ2-7; 7 nucleotides align to TRBD2. V lost 5 bases to trimming and J lost 1 base; unmatched junction nucleotides: 8. The length of the CDR3 is 14 residues. CDR1 and CDR2 from the germline V gene are SQVTM and ANQGSEA. CDR3 amino acids: CSVIKPGGSYEQYF. The CDR3, as DNA: TGCAGCGTTATTAAACCCGGGGGGTCCTACGAGCAGTACTTC.

A few counts support this clonotype. The J gene is TRBJ1-2, the V gene TRBV6-5; TRBD1 is a possible D gene (6 bases). This CDR3 is built from 14 residues. Trimming cost V 2 bases and J 6 bases, with 13 bases left between them. Germline V gene data show CDR1 as MNHEY and CDR2 as SVGAGI. CDR3 region: CASSYGGDTNGYTF. DNA for the CDR3: TGTGCCAGCAGTTACGGTGGGGACACTAATGGCTACACCTTC.

The chain joins TRBV6-6 to TRBJ2-5, with 7 bases fitting TRBD2. Trimming removed 11 bases from V and 1 base from J; junction bases left unmatched: 10. The CDR3 loop spans 14 amino acids. Germline V gene sequence: CDR1 MNHNY, CDR2 SVGAGI (reference sequence). CDR3 region: CAASIGGVQETQYF. CDR3 nucleotides: TGTGCCGCAAGCATTGGGGGGGTCCAAGAGACCCAGTACTTC.

This clonotype turned up a few times. This chain connects TRBV20-1 to TRBJ1-1; no firm D call. CDR1 DFQATT and CDR2 SNEGSKA come from the germline V gene (reference sequence). The V and J ends lost 5 bases and 3 bases respectively, with 13 bases between them. This CDR3 has 13 residues. The CDR3 DNA follows: TGCAGTGCTCTTCGGGTAGCGCACACTGAAGCTTTCTTT. Translation gives CSALRVAHTEAFF.

This chain joins TRBV29-1 and TRBJ2-5; 9 bases agree with TRBD1. This CDR3 is built from 13 residues. Per the germline V gene, CDR1 is SQVTM and CDR2 is ANQGSEA. V shed 5 bases and J 5 bases; nucleotides not matched to a gene: 6. CDR3 sequence (DNA): TGCAGCGTTCCGGGACAGGGCGTTGAGACCCAGTACTTC. It encodes CSVPGQGVETQYF.

The table lists this clonotype with a few counts. The chain is built from TRBV6-2 or TRBV6-3 and TRBJ2-7; D unclear. Germline CDR1 and CDR2: MNHEY and SVGEGT. There are 12 residues in the CDR3. V lost 6 bases and J lost 3, with 9 bases in between. CDR3 in amino acids: CASRTLGYEQYF. The CDR3 bases are TGTGCCAGCAGAACGCTAGGCTACGAGCAGTACTTC.

This rearrangement joins TRBV7-2 to TRBJ2-3; unclear D gene. The V gene lost 2 bases and the J gene lost 4 bases, with 7 bases spanning the gap. The CDR3 spans 13 residues. Germline values: CDR1 SGHTA, CDR2 FQGNSA. Here the CDR3 DNA reads TGTGCCAGCAGCTTAATGTTGGCAGATACGCAGTATTTT. This encodes CASSLMLADTQYF.